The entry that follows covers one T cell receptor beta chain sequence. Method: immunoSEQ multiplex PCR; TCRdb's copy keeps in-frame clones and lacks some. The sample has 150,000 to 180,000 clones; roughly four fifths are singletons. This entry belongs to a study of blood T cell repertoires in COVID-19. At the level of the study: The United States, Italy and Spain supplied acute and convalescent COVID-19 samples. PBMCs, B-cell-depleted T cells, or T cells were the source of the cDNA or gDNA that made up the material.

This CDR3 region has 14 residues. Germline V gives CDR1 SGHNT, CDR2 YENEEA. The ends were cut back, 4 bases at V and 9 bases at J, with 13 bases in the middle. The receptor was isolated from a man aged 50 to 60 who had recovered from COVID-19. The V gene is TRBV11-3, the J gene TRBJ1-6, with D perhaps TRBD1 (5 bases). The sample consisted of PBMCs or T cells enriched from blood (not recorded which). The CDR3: CASSWRGSGSPLHF. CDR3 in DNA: TGTGCCAGCAGCTGGCGGGGCTCTGGTTCACCCCTCCACTTT. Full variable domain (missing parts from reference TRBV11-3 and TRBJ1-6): EAGVVQSPRYKIIEKKQPVAFWCNPISGHNTLYWYLQNLGQGPELLIRYENEEAVDDSQLPKDRFSAERLKGVDSTLKIQPAELGDSAVYLCASSWRGSGSPLHFGNGTRLTVT.